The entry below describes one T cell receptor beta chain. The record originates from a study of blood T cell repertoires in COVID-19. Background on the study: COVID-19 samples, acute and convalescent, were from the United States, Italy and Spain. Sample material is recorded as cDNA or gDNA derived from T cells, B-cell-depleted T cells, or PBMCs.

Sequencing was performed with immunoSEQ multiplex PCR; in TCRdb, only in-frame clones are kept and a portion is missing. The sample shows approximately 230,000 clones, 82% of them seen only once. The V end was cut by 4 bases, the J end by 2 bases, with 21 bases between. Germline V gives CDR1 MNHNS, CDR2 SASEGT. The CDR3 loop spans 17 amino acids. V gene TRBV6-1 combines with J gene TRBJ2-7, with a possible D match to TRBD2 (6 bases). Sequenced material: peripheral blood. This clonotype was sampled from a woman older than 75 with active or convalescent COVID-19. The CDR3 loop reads CASSARRVQRVTYEQYF. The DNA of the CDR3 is TGTGCCAGCAGTGCGCGCAGGGTCCAGCGGGTAACCTACGAGCAGTACTTC.